This T cell receptor beta chain was sequenced during a study of T-cell memory formation after mild COVID-19. TCRdb re-derived calls from the 5' RACE reads in MiXCR, one entry per CDR3 protein. The sample yields more than 150,000 distinct CDR3 sequences, under 20% seen once. Whole-study results and caveats: A balance of CD4 and CD8 characterized clones contracting day 15 to 85, whereas later expanders leaned CD4+. The appearance of some responding clones in pre-infection memory suggested that cross-reactive memory joined. Contracting CD4+ clones lay largely in CM and EM, with CD8+ ones residing in EMRA.

With respect to this clonotype: Antigen: not known.

CDR3 length equals 14 residues. With 0 bases removed from V and 4 bases from J, the gap between germline ends came to 11 bases. The germline CDR1 and CDR2 sequences are DFQATT and SNEGSKA (reference sequence). What was sequenced was PBMCs or a T cell subset sorted from them (not recorded which). This chain uses TRBV20-1 with TRBJ2-3; the D gene is possibly TRBD2 (6 bases). The source is a man between 18 and 29 years old who had mild COVID-19 (a few samples of this study predate the infection). Cell type and time point are not known. The CDR3 DNA sequence: TGCAGTGCTAGAGATTTGGAGGGCTCAGATACGCAGTATTTT. Protein product: CSARDLEGSDTQYF.